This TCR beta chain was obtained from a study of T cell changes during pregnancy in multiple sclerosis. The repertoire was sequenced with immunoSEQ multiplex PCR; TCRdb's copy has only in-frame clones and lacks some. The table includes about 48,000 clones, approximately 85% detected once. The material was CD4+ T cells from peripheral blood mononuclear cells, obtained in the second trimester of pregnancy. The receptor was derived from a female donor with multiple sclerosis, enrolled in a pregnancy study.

The CDR3 here is CASSSPPGQGANTGELFF. The CDR3 DNA is TGTGCCAGCAGCTCACCCCCGGGACAGGGGGCGAACACCGGGGAGCTGTTTTTT. The chain employs TRBV11-2 and TRBJ2-2, with 11 bases aligning to TRBD1. Trimming at V came to 4 bases and at J to 0 bases, leaving 7 bases not matched to a gene. This CDR3 contains 18 residues. The germline CDR1 and CDR2 sequences are SGHAT and FQNNGV.